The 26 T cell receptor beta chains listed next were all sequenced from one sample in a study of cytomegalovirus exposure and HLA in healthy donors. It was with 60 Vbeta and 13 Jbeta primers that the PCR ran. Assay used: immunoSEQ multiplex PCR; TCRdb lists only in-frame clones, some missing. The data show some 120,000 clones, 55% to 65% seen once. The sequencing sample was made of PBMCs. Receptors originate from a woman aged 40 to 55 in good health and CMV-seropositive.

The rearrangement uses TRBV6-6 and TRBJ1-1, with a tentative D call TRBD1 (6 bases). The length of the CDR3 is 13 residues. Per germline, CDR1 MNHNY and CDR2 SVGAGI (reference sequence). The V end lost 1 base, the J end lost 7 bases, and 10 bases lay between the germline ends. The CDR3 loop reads CASSYYGTLEAFF. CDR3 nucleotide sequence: TGTGCCAGCAGTTACTATGGGACACTTGAAGCTTTCTTT.

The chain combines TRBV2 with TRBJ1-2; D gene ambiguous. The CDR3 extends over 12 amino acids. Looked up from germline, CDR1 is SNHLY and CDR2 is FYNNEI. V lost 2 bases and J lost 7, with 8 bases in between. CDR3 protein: CASSELPLGYTF. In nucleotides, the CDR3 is TGTGCCAGCAGTGAACTCCCCCTTGGCTACACCTTC.

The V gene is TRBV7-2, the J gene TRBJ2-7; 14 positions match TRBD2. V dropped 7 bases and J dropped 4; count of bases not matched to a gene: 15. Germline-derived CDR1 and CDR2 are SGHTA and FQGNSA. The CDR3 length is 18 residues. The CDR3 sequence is CASNRGVSGLAGVYEQYF. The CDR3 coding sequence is TGTGCCAGCAACCGGGGGGTATCGGGACTAGCGGGAGTATACGAGCAGTACTTC. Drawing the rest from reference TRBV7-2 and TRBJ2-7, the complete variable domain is GAGVSQSPSNKVTEKGKDVELRCDPISGHTALYWYRQSLGQGLEFLIYFQGNSAPDKSGLPSDRFSAERTGGSVSTLTIQRTQQEDSAVYLCASNRGVSGLAGVYEQYFGPGTRLTVT.

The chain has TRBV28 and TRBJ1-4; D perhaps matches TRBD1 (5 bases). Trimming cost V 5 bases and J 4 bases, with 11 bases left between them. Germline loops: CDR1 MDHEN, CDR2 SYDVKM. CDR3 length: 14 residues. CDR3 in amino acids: CASSPRDSNEKLFF. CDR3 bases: TGTGCCAGCAGTCCCAGAGACAGTAATGAAAAACTGTTTTTT.

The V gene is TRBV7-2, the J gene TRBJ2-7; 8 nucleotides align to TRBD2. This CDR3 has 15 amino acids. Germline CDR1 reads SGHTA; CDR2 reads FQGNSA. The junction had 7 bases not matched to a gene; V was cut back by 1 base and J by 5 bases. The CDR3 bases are TGTGCCAGCAGCTTAGTGAGCGGGAGCCCCAACGAGCAGTACTTC. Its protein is CASSLVSGSPNEQYF. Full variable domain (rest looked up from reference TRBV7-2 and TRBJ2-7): GAGVSQSPSNKVTEKGKDVELRCDPISGHTALYWYRQSLGQGLEFLIYFQGNSAPDKSGLPSDRFSAERTGGSVSTLTIQRTQQEDSAVYLCASSLVSGSPNEQYFGPGTRLTVT.

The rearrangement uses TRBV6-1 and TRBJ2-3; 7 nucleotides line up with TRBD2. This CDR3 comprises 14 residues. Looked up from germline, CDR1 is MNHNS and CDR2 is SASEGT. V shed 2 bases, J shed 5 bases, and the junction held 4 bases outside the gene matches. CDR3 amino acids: CASSESAGVDTQYF. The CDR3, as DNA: TGTGCCAGCAGTGAATCCGCGGGAGTAGATACGCAGTATTTT.

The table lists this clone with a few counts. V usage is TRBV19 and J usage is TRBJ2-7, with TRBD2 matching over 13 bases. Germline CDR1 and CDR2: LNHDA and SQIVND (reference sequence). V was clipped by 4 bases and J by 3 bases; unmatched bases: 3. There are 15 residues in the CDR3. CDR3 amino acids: CASSTLAGGDYEQYF. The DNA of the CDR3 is TGTGCCAGTAGTACACTAGCGGGAGGGGACTACGAGCAGTACTTC.

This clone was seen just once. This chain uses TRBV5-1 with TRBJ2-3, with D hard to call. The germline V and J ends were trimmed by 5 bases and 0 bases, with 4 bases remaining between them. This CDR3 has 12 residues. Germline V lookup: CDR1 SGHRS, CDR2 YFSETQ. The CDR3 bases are TGCGCCAGCAGTCTTAGCACAGATACGCAGTATTTT. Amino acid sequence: CASSLSTDTQYF.

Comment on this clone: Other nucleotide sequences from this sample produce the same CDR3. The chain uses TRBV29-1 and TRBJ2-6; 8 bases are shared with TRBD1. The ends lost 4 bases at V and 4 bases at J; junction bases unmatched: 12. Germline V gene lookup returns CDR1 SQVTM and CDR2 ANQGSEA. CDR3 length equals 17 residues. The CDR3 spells CSVGGGQGTSGANVLTF. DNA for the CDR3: TGCAGCGTTGGGGGTGGACAGGGAACCTCCGGGGCCAACGTCCTGACTTTC.

CDR3 protein: CASSSRTSENNEQFF. The CDR3 DNA reads TGTGCCAGCAGCTCCCGGACTAGCGAGAACAATGAGCAGTTCTTC. V usage is TRBV7-8 and J usage is TRBJ2-1; 9 nucleotides match TRBD2. This CDR3 spans 15 amino acids. V shed 4 bases, J shed 5 bases, and the junction held 6 bases outside the gene matches. Germline loops: CDR1 SGHVS, CDR2 FQNEAQ.

This CDR3 reads CASSRGLDTGELFF. CDR3 sequence (DNA): TGTGCCAGCAGCCGAGGTTTGGACACCGGGGAGCTGTTTTTT. The V call is TRBV11-3, the J call TRBJ2-2; D gene uncertain. CDR3 length: 14 residues. V was pared by 5 bases and J by 3 bases, with 10 bases between. Germline CDR1 and CDR2: SGHNT and YENEEA.

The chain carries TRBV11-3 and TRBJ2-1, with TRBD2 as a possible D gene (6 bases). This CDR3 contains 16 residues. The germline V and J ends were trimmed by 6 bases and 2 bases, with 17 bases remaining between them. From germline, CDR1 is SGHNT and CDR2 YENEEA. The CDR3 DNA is TGTGCCAGCAGTTCAGCGGGCAGCGTGCCCTACAATGAGCAGTTCTTC. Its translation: CASSSAGSVPYNEQFF.

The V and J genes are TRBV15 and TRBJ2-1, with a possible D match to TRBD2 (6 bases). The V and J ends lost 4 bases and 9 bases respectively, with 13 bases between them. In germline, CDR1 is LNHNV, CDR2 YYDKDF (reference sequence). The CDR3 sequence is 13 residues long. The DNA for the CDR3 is TGTGCCACCAGCACCCGACTAGTCGGTGAGCAGTTCTTC. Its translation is CATSTRLVGEQFF.

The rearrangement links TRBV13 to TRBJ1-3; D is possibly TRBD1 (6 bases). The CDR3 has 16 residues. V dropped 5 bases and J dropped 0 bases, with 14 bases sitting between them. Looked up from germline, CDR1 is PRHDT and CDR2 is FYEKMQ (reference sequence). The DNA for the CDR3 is TGTGCCAGCAGCCGAAGACAGGTCCTCTCTGGAAACACCATATATTTT. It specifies CASSRRQVLSGNTIYF.

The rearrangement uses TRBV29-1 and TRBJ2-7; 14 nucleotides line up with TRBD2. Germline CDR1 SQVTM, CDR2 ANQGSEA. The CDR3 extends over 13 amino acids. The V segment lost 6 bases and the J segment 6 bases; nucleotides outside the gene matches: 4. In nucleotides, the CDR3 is TGCAGCGTGTCTGGACTAGCGGGAGGCGAGCAGTACTTC. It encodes CSVSGLAGGEQYF.

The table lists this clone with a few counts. CDR3 nucleotide sequence: TGTGCCAGCAGCTTATACGGGGGTAGCTCCTACGAGCAGTACTTC. Its translation: CASSLYGGSSYEQYF. The gene calls are TRBV11-2 and TRBJ2-7, with D perhaps matching TRBD2 (6 bases). Per germline, CDR1 SGHAT and CDR2 FQNNGV. V was shortened by 2 bases and J by 0 bases, with 11 bases between the two germline ends. This CDR3 contains 15 residues.

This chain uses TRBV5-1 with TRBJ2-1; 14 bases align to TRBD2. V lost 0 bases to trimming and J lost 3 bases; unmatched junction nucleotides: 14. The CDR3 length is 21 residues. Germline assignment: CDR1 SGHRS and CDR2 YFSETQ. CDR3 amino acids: CASSLEGTSGSPARSYNEQFF. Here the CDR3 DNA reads TGCGCCAGCAGCTTGGAAGGGACTAGCGGGAGCCCGGCACGGAGCTACAATGAGCAGTTCTTC. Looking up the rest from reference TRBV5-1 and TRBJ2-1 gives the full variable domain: KAGVTQTPRYLIKTRGQQVTLSCSPISGHRSVSWYQQTPGQGLQFLFEYFSETQRNKGNFPGRFSGRQFSNSRSEMNVSTLELGDSALYLCASSLEGTSGSPARSYNEQFFGPGTRLTVL.

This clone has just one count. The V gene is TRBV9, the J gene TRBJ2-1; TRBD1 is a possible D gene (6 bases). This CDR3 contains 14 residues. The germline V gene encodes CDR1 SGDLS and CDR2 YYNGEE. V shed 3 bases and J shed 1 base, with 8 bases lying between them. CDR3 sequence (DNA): TGTGCCAGCAGCGGCAGGGGTTCCTACAATGAGCAGTTCTTC. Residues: CASSGRGSYNEQFF.

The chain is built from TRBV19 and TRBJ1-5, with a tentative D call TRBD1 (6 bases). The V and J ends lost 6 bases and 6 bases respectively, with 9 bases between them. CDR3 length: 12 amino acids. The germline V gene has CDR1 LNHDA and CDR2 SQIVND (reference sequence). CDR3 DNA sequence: TGTGCCAGTAGCAGGGGTTTTCAGCCCCAGCATTTT. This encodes CASSRGFQPQHF.

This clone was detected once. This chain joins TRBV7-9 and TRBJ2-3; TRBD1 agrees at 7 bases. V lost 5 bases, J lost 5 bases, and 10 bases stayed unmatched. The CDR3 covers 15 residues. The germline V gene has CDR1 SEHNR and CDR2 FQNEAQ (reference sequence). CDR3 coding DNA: TGTGCCAGCAGCCCGTACAGGGGCGCACTAGATACGCAGTATTTT. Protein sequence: CASSPYRGALDTQYF.

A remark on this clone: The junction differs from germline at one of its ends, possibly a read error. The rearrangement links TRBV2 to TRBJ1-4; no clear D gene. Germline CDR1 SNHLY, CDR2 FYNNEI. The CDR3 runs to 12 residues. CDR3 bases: TGTGCCAGCAGTGAAGCACTTTCCCGGAGAAGTTTT. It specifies CASSEALSRRSF.

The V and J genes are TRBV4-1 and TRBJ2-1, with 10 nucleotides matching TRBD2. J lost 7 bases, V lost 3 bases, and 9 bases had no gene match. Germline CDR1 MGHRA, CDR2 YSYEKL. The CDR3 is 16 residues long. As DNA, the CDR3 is TGCGCCAGCAGCCACCCCGGGACTAGCGCGGTTAATGAGCAGTTCTTC. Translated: CASSHPGTSAVNEQFF.

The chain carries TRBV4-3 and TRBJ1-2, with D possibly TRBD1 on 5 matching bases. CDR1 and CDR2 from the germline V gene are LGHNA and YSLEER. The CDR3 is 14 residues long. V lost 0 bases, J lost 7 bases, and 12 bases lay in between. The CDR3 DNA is TGCGCCAGCAGCCAAGATAACAGGCAGTTTGGCTACACCTTC. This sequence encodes CASSQDNRQFGYTF.

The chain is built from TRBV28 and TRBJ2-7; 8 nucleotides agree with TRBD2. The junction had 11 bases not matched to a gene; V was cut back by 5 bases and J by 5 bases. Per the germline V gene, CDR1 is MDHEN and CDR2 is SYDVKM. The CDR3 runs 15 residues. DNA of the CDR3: TGTGCCAGCAGTGTCCCTGCGGCGGGAGGAAACGAGCAGTACTTC. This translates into CASSVPAAGGNEQYF.

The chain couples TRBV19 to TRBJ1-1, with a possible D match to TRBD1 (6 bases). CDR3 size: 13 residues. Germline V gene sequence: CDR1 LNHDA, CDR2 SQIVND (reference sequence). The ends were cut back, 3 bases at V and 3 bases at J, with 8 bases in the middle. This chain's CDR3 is CASSIKGDTEAFF. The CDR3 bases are TGTGCCAGTAGTATTAAGGGGGACACTGAAGCTTTCTTT.

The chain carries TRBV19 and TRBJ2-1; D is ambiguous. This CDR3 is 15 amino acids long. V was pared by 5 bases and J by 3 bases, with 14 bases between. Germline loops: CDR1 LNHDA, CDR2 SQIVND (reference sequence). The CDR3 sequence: CASSPSGLLYNEQFF. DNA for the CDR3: TGTGCCAGTAGTCCCTCTGGGCTACTCTACAATGAGCAGTTCTTC.